This T cell receptor beta chain was recorded in a study of T-cell memory formation after mild COVID-19. Overall study findings and caveats: In pre-infection memory, a portion of responding clones appeared, which suggested that cross-reactive memory joined.

In TCRdb, the 5' RACE reads were re-called with MiXCR into one record per CDR3 protein. The profile shows 380,000 or so distinct CDR3 sequences, around 14% of them singletons. V dropped 7 bases and J dropped 6 bases, with 20 bases sitting between them. The CDR3 sequence is 15 residues long. This clonotype was counted between two and nine times. The target antigen is unknown. The chain has TRBV12-3 or TRBV12-4 and TRBJ2-3, with D possibly TRBD1 on 6 matching bases. This TCR was sampled from a man aged 18 to 35 who had mild COVID-19 (a few samples of this study predate the infection). Cell type and time point are not known. Sequenced material: PBMCs or a T cell subset sorted from them (not recorded which). The CDR3, as DNA: TGTGCCAGCACCTTAGGATGGGGGCCGCTGGATACGCAGTATTTT. It translates to CASTLGWGPLDTQYF.